The 23 T cell receptor beta chains in this list originate from one sample, sequenced in a study of stem cell transplantation in POMP-related autoinflammatory disease. This table comes from immunoSEQ multiplex PCR, and its TCRdb copy is limited to in-frame clones, with some not included. The sample yields 9,000 to 10,000 clones, about 85% seen once. This sample comprised CD4+ T cells from PBMCs, obtained after stem cell transplantation. Source of these receptors: a human patient with POMP-related autoinflammation and immune dysregulation (PRAID). Some T cells may be the graft donor's.

This chain connects TRBV9 to TRBJ2-1, with D unclear. Between the trimmed V and J ends, which lost 0 bases and 2 bases, there was a span of 9 bases. The germline V gene encodes CDR1 SGDLS and CDR2 YYNGEE. The length of the CDR3 is 15 residues. CDR3 residues: CASSVGGDPYNEQFF. As DNA, the CDR3 is TGTGCCAGCAGCGTAGGCGGCGACCCCTACAATGAGCAGTTCTTC.

V gene TRBV5-6 combines with J gene TRBJ2-3; 11 bases align to TRBD2. V shed 0 bases and J 2 bases; nucleotides not matched to a gene: 2. CDR3 size: 16 residues. Germline assignment: CDR1 SGHDT and CDR2 YYEEEE. In DNA form, the CDR3 reads TGTGCCAGCAGCTTGGGACTAGCGGGAACCACAGATACGCAGTATTTT. As protein: CASSLGLAGTTDTQYF.

This clone was observed a handful of times. The chain recombines TRBV9 with TRBJ2-4; the D is unclear. Germline CDR1 reads SGDLS; CDR2 reads YYNGEE. V dropped 4 bases and J dropped 8 bases, with 13 bases sitting between them. The CDR3 consists of 13 residues. CDR3 DNA sequence: TGTGCCAGCAGCCCCCTTGATGTTGACATTCAGTACTTC. It encodes CASSPLDVDIQYF.

The chain joins TRBV7-9 to TRBJ2-2; 10 nucleotides line up with TRBD2. Trimming removed 2 bases from V and 3 bases from J; junction bases left unmatched: 9. CDR3 length: 18 residues. The germline V gene encodes CDR1 SEHNR and CDR2 FQNEAQ (reference sequence). The CDR3 DNA sequence: TGTGCCAGCAGCTTAAGCCCAGCGGGAGGGCCGGACACCGGGGAGCTGTTTTTT. Protein: CASSLSPAGGPDTGELFF.

The chain employs TRBV5-6 and TRBJ2-2, with TRBD2 as a possible D gene (5 bases). The CDR3 consists of 17 residues. V gave up 5 bases and J gave up 4 bases, with 21 bases separating them. Per germline, CDR1 SGHDT and CDR2 YYEEEE. The CDR3 loop is CASRSRGERLITGELFF. DNA for the CDR3: TGTGCCAGCAGATCTCGGGGAGAGCGGTTGATCACCGGGGAGCTGTTTTTT.

The rearrangement joins TRBV12-5 to TRBJ2-1; 9 positions match TRBD1. J gave up 2 bases and V 7 bases, and 9 bases lay outside the gene matches. CDR1 and CDR2 (germline): LGHNT, FRNRAP. CDR3 length: 16 residues. This CDR3 is CASAPPRDRAYNEQFF. CDR3 nucleotides: TGTGCTAGTGCCCCCCCCCGGGACAGGGCCTACAATGAGCAGTTCTTC.

The chain is built from TRBV12-5 and TRBJ2-3; 11 nucleotides line up with TRBD2. The V and J ends lost 2 bases and 0 bases, in that order; junction bases with no gene match: 4. Germline V gives CDR1 LGHNT, CDR2 FRNRAP. CDR3 length: 17 residues. CDR3 sequence (DNA): TGTGCTAGTGGTTTGCTGGGACTAGCGGAAAGCACAGATACGCAGTATTTT. It is translated as CASGLLGLAESTDTQYF.

This clone was counted a single time. This chain uses TRBV23-1 with TRBJ1-2; no reliable D call. TRBV23-1 is designated an ORF whose function remains uncertain. Trimming removed 3 bases from V and 4 bases from J, with 18 bases in between. There are 16 residues in the CDR3. The CDR3 DNA sequence: TGCGCCAGCAGTCACTCCCTAAGGACGCATAGCTATGGCTACACCTTC. Translated, it gives CASSHSLRTHSYGYTF.

This chain links TRBV19 with TRBJ2-1, with TRBD2 matching over 10 bases. The ends lost 8 bases at V and 3 bases at J; junction bases unmatched: 19. CDR1 is LNHDA, CDR2 SQIVND, per germline (reference sequence). CDR3 length: 19 amino acids. The CDR3 loop is CASCTAGTSDYICYNEQFF. The DNA of the CDR3 is TGTGCCAGTTGCACCGCCGGGACTAGCGACTATATATGCTACAATGAGCAGTTCTTC.

The chain has TRBV19 and TRBJ2-2, with 9 bases fitting TRBD2. Germline V gene data show CDR1 as LNHDA and CDR2 as SQIVND (reference sequence). The CDR3 has 16 residues. The V gene end was trimmed by 3 bases and the J gene end by 3 bases; junction bases not matched to a gene: 5. The CDR3 nucleotides are TGTGCCAGTAGTATGATAGCGGGAGCTTACACCGGGGAGCTGTTTTTT. This encodes CASSMIAGAYTGELFF.

V is TRBV18 and J is TRBJ1-6; 7 bases agree with TRBD1. The CDR3 spans 15 residues. Germline CDR1 KGHSH, CDR2 LQKENI. Germline trimming cut 2 bases from V and 10 bases from J; bases unmatched to any gene: 8. The CDR3 here is CASSPETGWGSPLHF. For the CDR3, the DNA is TGTGCCAGCTCACCAGAGACAGGGTGGGGATCACCCCTCCACTTT.

This rearrangement joins TRBV7-6 to TRBJ2-7, with TRBD1 identical over 9 bases. The CDR3 runs to 18 residues. Trimming took 0 bases from V and 1 from J; bases not matched to a gene: 10. Per germline, CDR1 SGHVS and CDR2 FNYEAQ. The CDR3 nucleotides read TGTGCCAGCAGCTTAGCGCCCACCTCACAGGGGGCATCCTACGAGCAGTACTTC. Translation gives CASSLAPTSQGASYEQYF.

The genes are TRBV7-6 and TRBJ1-1; D ambiguous. V lost 5 bases and J 8 bases, leaving 15 bases between the germline ends. The CDR3 runs 13 residues. Germline CDR1 is SGHVS and CDR2 is FNYEAQ. CDR3 protein: CASSRNGDSEAFF. In nucleotides, the CDR3 is TGTGCCAGCAGCCGTAACGGCGATTCCGAAGCTTTCTTT. The entire variable domain, with the rest obtained from reference TRBV7-6 and TRBJ1-1, is as follows: GAGVSQSPRYKVTKRGQDVALRCDPISGHVSLYWYRQALGQGPEFLTYFNYEAQQDKSGLPNDRFSAERPEGSISTLTIQRTEQRDSAMYRCASSRNGDSEAFFGQGTRLTVV.

The chain uses TRBV7-9 and TRBJ1-2; 7 bases map to TRBD1. In germline, CDR1 is SEHNR, CDR2 FQNEAQ (reference sequence). This CDR3 comprises 15 residues. The V gene end was trimmed by 5 bases and the J gene end by 2 bases; junction bases not matched to a gene: 8. CDR3 sequence (DNA): TGTGCCAGCAGCCCGAAAAGGACAGGAAACTATGGCTACACCTTC. It is translated as CASSPKRTGNYGYTF.

This clone appeared once. The V gene is TRBV7-3, the J gene TRBJ2-1, with 7 nucleotides matching TRBD1. The CDR3 spans 12 residues. Germline loops: CDR1 SGHTA, CDR2 FQGTGA. Losses at the gene ends were 4 bases for V and 15 bases for J; bases not matched to a gene: 9. In DNA, the CDR3 is TGTGCCAGCAGCTCAGAAGGGGGCCTTCGGTTCTTC. It specifies CASSSEGGLRFF.

This clone was observed once. The chain uses TRBV7-3 and TRBJ2-6; 10 nucleotides line up with TRBD1. After removal of 5 bases from V and 2 bases from J, the junction contained 6 bases not matched to a gene. CDR1 is SGHTA and CDR2 is FQGTGA in the germline V gene. The CDR3 has 17 amino acids. The CDR3 sequence: CASSRQGARAGANVLTF. DNA for the CDR3: TGTGCCAGCAGCCGACAGGGGGCAAGGGCTGGGGCCAACGTCCTGACTTTC.

The CDR3 region is CAISGRDNQPQHF. DNA for the CDR3: TGTGCCATCTCCGGACGGGACAATCAGCCCCAGCATTTT. The chain combines TRBV10-3 with TRBJ1-5; D ambiguous. Germline V gene sequence: CDR1 ENHRY, CDR2 SYGVKD. Trimming took 8 bases from V and 3 from J, leaving 11 bases between them. CDR3 length: 13 residues.

The V call is TRBV21-1, the J call TRBJ2-3; the table's D gene call, TRBD2, was not cross checked with the DNA. TRBV21-1 is given as a pseudogene. This CDR3 comprises 17 residues. CDR3 DNA: TGTGCCAGCAGCAAAGTGGAGCGGGAGGGGTCCACAGATACGCAGTATTTT. This sequence encodes CASSKVEREGSTDTQYF.

V usage is TRBV7-2 and J usage is TRBJ1-5, with a possible D match to TRBD1 (5 bases). There are 15 residues in the CDR3. V was pared by 5 bases and J by 2 bases, with 13 bases between. CDR1 and CDR2 from the germline V gene are SGHTA and FQGNSA. In DNA form, the CDR3 reads TGTGCCAGCAGCCCCCGGCTAGGGGGCAATCAGCCCCAGCATTTT. It specifies CASSPRLGGNQPQHF.

This chain links TRBV13 with TRBJ1-4, with D possibly TRBD1 on 5 matching bases. CDR1 and CDR2 from the germline V gene are PRHDT and FYEKMQ (reference sequence). Trimming cost V 5 bases and J 7 bases, with 14 bases left between them. CDR3 length: 14 residues. The CDR3 here is CASSVVGAGEKLFF. CDR3 nucleotide sequence: TGTGCCAGCAGCGTCGTAGGGGCAGGTGAAAAACTGTTTTTT.

The chain has TRBV12-5 and TRBJ1-5; maybe TRBD1 (5 bases). V was clipped by 5 bases and J by 4 bases, with 9 bases between them. The CDR3 has 13 residues. Germline V gene lookup returns CDR1 LGHNT and CDR2 FRNRAP. The DNA of the CDR3 is TGTGCTAGTGGTGCAGGGCTTAATCAGCCCCAGCATTTT. Protein: CASGAGLNQPQHF.

This chain joins TRBV30 and TRBJ2-2; D gene ambiguous. The CDR3 is made up of 15 amino acids. V was shortened by 3 bases and J by 3 bases, with 14 bases between the two germline ends. Looked up from germline, CDR1 is GTSNPN and CDR2 is SVGIG (reference sequence). The CDR3 loop reads CAWSPATAYTGELFF. CDR3 DNA sequence: TGTGCCTGGAGCCCAGCCACGGCCTACACCGGGGAGCTGTTTTTT.

This chain connects TRBV29-1 to TRBJ2-5; 7 nucleotides align to TRBD1. Unmatched junction bases numbered 8, after V lost 1 base and J lost 0 bases. Germline V lookup: CDR1 SQVTM, CDR2 ANQGSEA. The CDR3 spans 16 residues. DNA for the CDR3: TGCAGCGTTGAAGGACGGGACAGACTTTACCAAGAGACCCAGTACTTC. Amino acids: CSVEGRDRLYQETQYF.